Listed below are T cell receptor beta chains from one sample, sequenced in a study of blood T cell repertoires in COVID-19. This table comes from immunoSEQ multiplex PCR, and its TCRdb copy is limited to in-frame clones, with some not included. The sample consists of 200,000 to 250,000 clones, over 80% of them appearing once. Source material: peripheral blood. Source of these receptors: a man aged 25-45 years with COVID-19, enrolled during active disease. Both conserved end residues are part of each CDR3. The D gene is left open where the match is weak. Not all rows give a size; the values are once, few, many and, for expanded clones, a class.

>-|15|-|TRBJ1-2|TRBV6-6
CASSPVGSPSYGYTF
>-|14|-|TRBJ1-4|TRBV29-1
CSARPRRANEKLFF
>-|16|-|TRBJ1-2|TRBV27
CASSVRDTNVGYGYTF
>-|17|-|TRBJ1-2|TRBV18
CASSPGGVRLTDRGYTF
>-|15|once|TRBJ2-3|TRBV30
CAWSVRIAYTDTQYF
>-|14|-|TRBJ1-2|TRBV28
CASSLNRAGRGNTF
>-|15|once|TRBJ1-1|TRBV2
CASSHMGGERTEAFF
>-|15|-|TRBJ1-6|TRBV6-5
CASRGASSYNSPLHF
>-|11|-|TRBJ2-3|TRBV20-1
CSATREDTQYF
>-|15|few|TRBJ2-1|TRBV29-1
CSVNPPGVSYNEQFF
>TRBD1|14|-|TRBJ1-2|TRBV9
CASSRQGAGGGYTF
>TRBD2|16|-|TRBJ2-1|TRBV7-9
CASSRGSGVSYNEQFF
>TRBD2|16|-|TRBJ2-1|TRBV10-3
CAISEAGTSGSNEQFF
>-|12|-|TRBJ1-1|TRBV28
CASSSRGEEAFF
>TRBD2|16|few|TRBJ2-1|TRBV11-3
CASSPDGREGVDEQFF
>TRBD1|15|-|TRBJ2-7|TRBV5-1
CASSWRTGDTGEQYF
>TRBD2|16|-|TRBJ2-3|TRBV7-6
CASSLGLAGEIDTQYF
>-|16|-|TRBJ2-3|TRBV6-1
CASSGRQSNLPDTQYF
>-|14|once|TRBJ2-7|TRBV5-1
CASSLAAGAYEQYF
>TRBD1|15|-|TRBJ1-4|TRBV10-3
CAISGGQGHNEKLFF
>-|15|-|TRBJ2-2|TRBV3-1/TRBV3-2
CASSQGTPSTGELFF
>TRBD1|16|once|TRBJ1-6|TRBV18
CASSPPGQGNNSPLHF
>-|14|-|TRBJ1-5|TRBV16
CASSQFGGNQPQHF
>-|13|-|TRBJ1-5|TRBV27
CASSQQGAQPQHF
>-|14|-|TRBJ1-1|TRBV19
CASSGGDSYAEAFF
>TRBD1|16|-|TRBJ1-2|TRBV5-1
CASRLTPNRGTYGYTF
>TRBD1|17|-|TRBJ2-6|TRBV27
CASSNGQGASGANVLTF
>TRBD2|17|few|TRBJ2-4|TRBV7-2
CASSSPASGSLKNIQYF
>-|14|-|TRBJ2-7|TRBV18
CASSPQSGTYEQYF
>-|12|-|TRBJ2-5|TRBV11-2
CASSFGLQTQYF
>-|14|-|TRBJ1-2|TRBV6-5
CASSYSREGEGYTF
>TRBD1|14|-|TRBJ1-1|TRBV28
CASSPGTGRTEAFF
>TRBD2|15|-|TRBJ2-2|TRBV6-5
CASSYSGTSFGELFF
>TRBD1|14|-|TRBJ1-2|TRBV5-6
CASSLGQGAGGYTF
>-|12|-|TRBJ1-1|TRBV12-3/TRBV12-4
CASSLGDREAFF
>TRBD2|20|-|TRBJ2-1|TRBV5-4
CAIIHLPGLAGETSYNEQFF
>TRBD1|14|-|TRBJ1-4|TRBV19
CASGRQGLGEKLFF
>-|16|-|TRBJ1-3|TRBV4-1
CASSQDPAGSGNTIYF
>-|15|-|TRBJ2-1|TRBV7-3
CASSLVGEAYNEQFF
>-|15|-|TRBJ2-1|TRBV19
CASSIWLAAYNEQFF
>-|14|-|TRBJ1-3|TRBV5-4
CASSTGTPGNTIYF
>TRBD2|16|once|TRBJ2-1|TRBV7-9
CASSSSSGTWVDEQFF
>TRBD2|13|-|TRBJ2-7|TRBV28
CASRRGSSGEQYF
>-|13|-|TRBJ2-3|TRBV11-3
CASSWSGGGTQYF
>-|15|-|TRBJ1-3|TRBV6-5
CASKGRQASGNTIYF
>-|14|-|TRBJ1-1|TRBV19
CASSIEGAVTEAFF
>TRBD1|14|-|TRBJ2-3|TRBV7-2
CASSPRQTGDTQYF
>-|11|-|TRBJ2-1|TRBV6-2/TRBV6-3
CASSYLNEQFF
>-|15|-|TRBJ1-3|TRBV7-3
CASSPQGFSGNTIYF